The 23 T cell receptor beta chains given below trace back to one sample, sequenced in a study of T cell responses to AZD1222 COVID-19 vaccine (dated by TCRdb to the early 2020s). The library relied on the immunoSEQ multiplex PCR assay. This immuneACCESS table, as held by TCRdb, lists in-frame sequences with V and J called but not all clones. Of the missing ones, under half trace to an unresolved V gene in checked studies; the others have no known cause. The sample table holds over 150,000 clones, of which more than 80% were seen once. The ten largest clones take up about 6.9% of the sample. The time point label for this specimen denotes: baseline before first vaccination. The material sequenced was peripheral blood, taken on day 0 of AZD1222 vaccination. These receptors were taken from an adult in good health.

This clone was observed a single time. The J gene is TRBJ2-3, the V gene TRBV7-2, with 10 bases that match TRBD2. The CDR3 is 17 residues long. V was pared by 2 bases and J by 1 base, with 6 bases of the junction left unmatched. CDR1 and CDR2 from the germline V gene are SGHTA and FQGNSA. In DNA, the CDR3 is TGTGCCAGCAGCTTACTGACTAGCGGGTTTGGCACAGATACGCAGTATTTT. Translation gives CASSLLTSGFGTDTQYF.

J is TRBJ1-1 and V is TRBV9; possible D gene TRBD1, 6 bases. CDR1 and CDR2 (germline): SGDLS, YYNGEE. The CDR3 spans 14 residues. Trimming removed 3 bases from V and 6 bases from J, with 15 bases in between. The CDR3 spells CASSETQGSAEAFF. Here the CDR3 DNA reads TGTGCCAGCAGCGAGACACAGGGAAGCGCTGAAGCTTTCTTT.

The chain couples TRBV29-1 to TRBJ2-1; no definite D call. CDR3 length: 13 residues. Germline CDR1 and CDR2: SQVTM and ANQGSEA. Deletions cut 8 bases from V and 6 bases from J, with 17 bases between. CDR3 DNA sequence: TGCAGCCTAAAACCGAGGTCGGGCAATGAGCAGTTCTTC. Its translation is CSLKPRSGNEQFF.

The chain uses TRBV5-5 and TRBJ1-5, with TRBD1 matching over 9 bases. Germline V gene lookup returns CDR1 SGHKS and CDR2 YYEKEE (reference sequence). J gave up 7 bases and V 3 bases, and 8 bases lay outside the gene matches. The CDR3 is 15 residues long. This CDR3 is CASSSSGQGSQPQHF. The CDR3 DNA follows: TGTGCCAGCAGCTCCTCGGGACAGGGAAGCCAGCCCCAGCATTTT. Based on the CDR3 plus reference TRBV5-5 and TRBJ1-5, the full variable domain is DAGVTQSPTHLIKTRGQQVTLRCSPISGHKSVSWYQQVLGQGPQFIFQYYEKEERGRGNFPDRFSARQFPNYSSELNVNALLLGDSALYLCASSSSGQGSQPQHFGDGTRLSIL.

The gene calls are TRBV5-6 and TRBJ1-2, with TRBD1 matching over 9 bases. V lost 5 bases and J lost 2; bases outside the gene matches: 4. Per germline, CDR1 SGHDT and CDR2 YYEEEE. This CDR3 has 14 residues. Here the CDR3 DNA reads TGTGCCAGCAGGTTCACAGGGGGCAACTATGGCTACACCTTC. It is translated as CASRFTGGNYGYTF.

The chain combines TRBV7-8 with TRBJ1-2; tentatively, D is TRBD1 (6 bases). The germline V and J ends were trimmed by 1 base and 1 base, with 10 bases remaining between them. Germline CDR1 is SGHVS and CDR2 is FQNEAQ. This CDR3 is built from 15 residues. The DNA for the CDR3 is TGTGCCAGCAGCTTAGAAGGACAGAGTAACTATGGCTACACCTTC. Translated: CASSLEGQSNYGYTF.

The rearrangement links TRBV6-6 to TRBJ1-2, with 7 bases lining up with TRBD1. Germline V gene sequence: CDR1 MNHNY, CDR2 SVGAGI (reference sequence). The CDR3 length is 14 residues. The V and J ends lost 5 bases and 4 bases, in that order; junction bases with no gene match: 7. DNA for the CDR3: TGTGCCAGCAGTCAGGCAGGGGGAAGCTATGGCTACACCTTC. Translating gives CASSQAGGSYGYTF.

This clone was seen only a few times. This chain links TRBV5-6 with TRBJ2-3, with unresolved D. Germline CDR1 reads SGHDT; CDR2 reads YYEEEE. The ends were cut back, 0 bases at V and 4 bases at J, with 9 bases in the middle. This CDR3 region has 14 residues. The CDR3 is CASSLGVSSDTQYF. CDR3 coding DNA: TGTGCCAGCAGCTTGGGGGTTAGTTCAGATACGCAGTATTTT.

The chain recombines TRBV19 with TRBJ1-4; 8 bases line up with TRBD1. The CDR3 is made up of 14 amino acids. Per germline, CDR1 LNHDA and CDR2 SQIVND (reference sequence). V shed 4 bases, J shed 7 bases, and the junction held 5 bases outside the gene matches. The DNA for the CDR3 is TGTGCCAGTAGTAACAGGGGGGATGGTGAAAAACTGTTTTTT. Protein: CASSNRGDGEKLFF.

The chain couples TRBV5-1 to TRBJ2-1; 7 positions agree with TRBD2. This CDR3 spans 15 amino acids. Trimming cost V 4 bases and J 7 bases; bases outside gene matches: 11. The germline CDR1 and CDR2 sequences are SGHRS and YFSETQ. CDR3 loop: CASSPRRGGGNEQFF. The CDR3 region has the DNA TGCGCCAGCAGCCCCAGGAGGGGCGGGGGAAATGAGCAGTTCTTC. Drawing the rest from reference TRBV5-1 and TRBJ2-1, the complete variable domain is KAGVTQTPRYLIKTRGQQVTLSCSPISGHRSVSWYQQTPGQGLQFLFEYFSETQRNKGNFPGRFSGRQFSNSRSEMNVSTLELGDSALYLCASSPRRGGGNEQFFGPGTRLTVL.

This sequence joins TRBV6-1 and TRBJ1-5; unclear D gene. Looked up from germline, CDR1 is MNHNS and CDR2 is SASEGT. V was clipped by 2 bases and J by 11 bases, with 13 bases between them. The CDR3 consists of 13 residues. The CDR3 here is CASSELKGSSQHF. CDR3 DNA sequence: TGTGCCAGCAGTGAACTGAAGGGAAGTTCCCAGCATTTT.

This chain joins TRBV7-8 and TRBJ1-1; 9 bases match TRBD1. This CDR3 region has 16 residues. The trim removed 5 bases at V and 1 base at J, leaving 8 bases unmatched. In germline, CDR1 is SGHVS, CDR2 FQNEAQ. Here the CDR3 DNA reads TGTGCCAGCAGCCCACGACAGGGGGTAGAGAACACTGAAGCTTTCTTT. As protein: CASSPRQGVENTEAFF.

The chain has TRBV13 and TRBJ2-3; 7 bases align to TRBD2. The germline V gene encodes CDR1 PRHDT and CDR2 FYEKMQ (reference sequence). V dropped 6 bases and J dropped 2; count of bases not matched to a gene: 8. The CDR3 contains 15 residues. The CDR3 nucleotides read TGTGCCAGCAGACGGGACTATCGACACACAGATACGCAGTATTTT. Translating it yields CASRRDYRHTDTQYF. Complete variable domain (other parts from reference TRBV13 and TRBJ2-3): AAGVIQSPRHLIKEKRETATLKCYPIPRHDTVYWYQQGPGQDPQFLISFYEKMQSDKGSIPDRFSAQQFSDYHSELNMSSLELGDSALYFCASRRDYRHTDTQYFGPGTRLTVL.

The CDR3 DNA sequence: TGTGCCAGCAGTTTAACTCAGGCAGCGGGAGATCACGATACGCAGTATTTT. Translated: CASSLTQAAGDHDTQYF. V and J are TRBV27 and TRBJ2-3; 8 bases agree with TRBD2. Germline lookup yields CDR1 MNHEY and CDR2 SMNVEV (reference sequence). This CDR3 has 17 amino acids. Trimming cost V 2 bases and J 6 bases; bases outside gene matches: 13.

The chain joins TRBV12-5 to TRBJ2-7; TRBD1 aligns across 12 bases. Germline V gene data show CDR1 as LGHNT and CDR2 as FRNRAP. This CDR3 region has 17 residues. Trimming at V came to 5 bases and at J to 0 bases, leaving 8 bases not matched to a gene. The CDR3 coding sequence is TGTGCTAGTGGTACCGGGACAGGGGGCTCCAGCTCCTACGAGCAGTACGTC. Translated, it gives CASGTGTGGSSSYEQYV.

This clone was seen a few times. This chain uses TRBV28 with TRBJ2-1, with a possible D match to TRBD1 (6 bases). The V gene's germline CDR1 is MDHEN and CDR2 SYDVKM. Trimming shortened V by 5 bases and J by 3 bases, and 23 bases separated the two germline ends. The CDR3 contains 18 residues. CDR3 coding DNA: TGTGCCAGCAGTGTGACGGCTACCGGGACATGGGGCTACAATGAGCAGTTCTTC. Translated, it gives CASSVTATGTWGYNEQFF. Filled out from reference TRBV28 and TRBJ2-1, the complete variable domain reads DVKVTQSSRYLVKRTGEKVFLECVQDMDHENMFWYRQDPGLGLRLIYFSYDVKMKEKGDIPEGYSVSREKKERFSLILESASTNQTSMYLCASSVTATGTWGYNEQFFGPGTRLTVL.

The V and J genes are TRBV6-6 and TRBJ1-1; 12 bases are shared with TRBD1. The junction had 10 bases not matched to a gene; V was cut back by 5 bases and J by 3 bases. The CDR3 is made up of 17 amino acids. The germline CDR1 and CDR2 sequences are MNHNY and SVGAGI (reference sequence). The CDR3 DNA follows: TGTGCCAGCAGTCCCAATCCGGGACAGGGGGCTGACACTGAAGCTTTCTTT. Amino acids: CASSPNPGQGADTEAFF.

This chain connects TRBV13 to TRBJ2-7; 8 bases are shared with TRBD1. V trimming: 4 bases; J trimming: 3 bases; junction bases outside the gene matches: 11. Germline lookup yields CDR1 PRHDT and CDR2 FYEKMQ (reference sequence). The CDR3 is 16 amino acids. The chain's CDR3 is CASSWTGTGTRYEQYF. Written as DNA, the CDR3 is TGTGCCAGCAGCTGGACCGGGACAGGTACACGCTACGAGCAGTACTTC.

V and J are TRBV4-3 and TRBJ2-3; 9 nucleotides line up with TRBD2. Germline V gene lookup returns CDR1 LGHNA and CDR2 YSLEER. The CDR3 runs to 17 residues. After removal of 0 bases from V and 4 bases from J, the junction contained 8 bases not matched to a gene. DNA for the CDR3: TGCGCCAGCAGCCAAGATGGAGTAGCGGGGGTGGCAGATACGCAGTATTTT. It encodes CASSQDGVAGVADTQYF.

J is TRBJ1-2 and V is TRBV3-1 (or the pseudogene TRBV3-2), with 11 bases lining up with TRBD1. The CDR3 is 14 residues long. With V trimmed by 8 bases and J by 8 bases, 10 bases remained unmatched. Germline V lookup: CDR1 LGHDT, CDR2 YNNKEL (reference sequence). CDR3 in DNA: TGTGCCAGCTTTACAGGGACAGGGGGTTTGGGCTACACCTTC. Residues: CASFTGTGGLGYTF.

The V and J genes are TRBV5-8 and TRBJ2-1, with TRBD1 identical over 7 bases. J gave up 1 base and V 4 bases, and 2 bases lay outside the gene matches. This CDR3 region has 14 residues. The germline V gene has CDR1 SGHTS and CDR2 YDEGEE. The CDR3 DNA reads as TGTGCCAGCAGCACAGGGGCATCCTACAATGAGCAGTTCTTC. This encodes CASSTGASYNEQFF. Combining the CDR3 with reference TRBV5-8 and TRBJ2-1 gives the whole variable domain EAGVTQSPTHLIKTRGQQATLRCSPISGHTSVYWYQQALGLGLQFLLWYDEGEERNRGNFPPRFSGRQFPNYSSELNVNALELEDSALYLCASSTGASYNEQFFGPGTRLTVL.

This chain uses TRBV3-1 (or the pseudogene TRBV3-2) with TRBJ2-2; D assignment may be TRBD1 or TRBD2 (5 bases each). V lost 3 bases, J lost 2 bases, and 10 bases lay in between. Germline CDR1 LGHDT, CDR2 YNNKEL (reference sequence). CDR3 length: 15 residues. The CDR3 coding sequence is TGTGCCAGCAGCCAGGGACCAACTAACACCGGGGAGCTGTTTTTT. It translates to CASSQGPTNTGELFF.

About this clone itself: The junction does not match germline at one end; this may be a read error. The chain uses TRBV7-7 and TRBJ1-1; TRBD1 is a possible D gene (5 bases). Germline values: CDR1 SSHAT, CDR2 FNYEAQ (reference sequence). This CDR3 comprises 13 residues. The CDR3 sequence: CASSSDRNTEAFF. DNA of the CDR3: TGTGCTAGCAGCTCCGACAGGAACACTGAAGCTTTCTTT.